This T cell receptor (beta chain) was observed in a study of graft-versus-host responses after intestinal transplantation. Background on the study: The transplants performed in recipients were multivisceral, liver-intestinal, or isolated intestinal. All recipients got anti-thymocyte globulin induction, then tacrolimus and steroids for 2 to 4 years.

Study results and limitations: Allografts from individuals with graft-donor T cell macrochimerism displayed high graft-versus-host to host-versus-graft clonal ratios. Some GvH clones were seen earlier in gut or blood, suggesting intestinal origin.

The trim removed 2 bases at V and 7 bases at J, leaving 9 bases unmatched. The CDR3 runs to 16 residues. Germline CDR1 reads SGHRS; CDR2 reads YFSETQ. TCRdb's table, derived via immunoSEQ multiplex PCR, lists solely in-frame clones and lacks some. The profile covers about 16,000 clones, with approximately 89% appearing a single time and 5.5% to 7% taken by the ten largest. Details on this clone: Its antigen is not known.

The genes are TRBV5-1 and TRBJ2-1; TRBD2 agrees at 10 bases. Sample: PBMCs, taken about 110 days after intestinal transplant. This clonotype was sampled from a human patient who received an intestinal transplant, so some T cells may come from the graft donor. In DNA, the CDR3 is TGCGCCAGCAGCTTCCAAGCGGGAGGGCCTGCGAATGAGCAGTTCTTC. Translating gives CASSFQAGGPANEQFF.